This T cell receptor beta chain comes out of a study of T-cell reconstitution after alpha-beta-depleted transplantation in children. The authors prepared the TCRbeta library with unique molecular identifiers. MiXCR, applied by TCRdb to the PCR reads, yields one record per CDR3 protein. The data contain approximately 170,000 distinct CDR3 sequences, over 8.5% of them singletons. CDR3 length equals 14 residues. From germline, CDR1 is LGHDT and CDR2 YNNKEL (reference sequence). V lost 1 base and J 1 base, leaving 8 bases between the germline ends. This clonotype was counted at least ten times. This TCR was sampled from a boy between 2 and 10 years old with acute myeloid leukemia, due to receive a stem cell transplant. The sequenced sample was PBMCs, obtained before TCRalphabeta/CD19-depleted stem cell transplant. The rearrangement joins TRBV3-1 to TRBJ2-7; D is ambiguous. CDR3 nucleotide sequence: TGTGCCAGCAGCCAAGTTGACGGATCCTACGAGCAGTACTTC. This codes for CASSQVDGSYEQYF.